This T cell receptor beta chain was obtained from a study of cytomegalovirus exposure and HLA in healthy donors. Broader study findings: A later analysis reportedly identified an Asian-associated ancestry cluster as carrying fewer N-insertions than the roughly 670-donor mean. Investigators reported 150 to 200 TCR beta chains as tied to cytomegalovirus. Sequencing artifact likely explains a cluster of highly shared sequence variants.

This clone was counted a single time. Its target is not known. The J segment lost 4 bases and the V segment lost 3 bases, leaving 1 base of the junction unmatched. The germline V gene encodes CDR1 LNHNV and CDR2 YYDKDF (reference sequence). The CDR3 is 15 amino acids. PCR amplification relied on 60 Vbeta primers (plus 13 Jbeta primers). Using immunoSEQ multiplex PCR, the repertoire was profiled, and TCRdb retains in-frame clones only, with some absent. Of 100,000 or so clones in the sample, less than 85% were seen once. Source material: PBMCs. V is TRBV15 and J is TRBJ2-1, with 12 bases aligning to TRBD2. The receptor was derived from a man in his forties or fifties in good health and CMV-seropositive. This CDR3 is CATSSTSGGYNEQFF. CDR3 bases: TGTGCCACCAGCAGCACTAGCGGGGGGTACAATGAGCAGTTCTTC. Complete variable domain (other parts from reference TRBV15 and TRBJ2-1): DAMVIQNPRYQVTQFGKPVTLSCSQTLNHNVMYWYQQKSSQAPKLLFHYYDKDFNNEADTPDNFQSRRPNTSFCFLDIRSPGLGDTAMYLCATSSTSGGYNEQFFGPGTRLTVL.